Sequencing of this T cell receptor beta chain was carried out in a study of identical twins (dated by TCRdb to between 2015 and 2016). At the level of the whole study: TCR alpha and beta repertoires from monozygotic twins, unrelated adults of various ages and cord blood were deep-sequenced to test whether fetal clonotypes persist. To rule out contamination, replicate twin experiments were performed at different times with different library preparation protocols. Study-wide findings and limitations: The excess sharing between twins in beta out-of-frame sequences was weaker because fewer shared sequences reduced the signal-to-noise ratio. Invariant T cells such as MAIT and iNKT could partly confound zero-insertion analyses, though diverse VJ usage argued against this for most clonotypes. Out-of-frame TCR alpha sharing in monozygotic twins was systematically underestimated by recombination models, whereas sharing between unrelated individuals was in agreement with the recombination models. Compared with coincidental sharing between unrelated individuals, out-of-frame TCR alpha sequences shared between twins had an excess of sequences with low generation probability. Fewer insertions were carried by abundant cord blood beta clonotypes; a weaker similar trend was observed in young adult naive repertoires, while no such trend was observed in memory repertoires. Conclusions relied on cross-sectional statistical analysis, since the same donors could not be followed over many years.

All donors were healthy Caucasians. The twin cohort comprised three pairs of female monozygotic twins, all aged about 18 to 30 years. Miltenyi CD45RO+ enrichment and human naive T-cell isolation kits were used to isolate memory (CD45RO+) and naive T cells from PBMC. The V end gives up 4 bases and the J end 1 base, leaving 9 bases in the junction not matched to a gene. Via the germline V gene (reference sequence), CDR1 is SEHNR and CDR2 FQNEAQ. The cysteine opens and the phenylalanine closes a CDR3 of 17 amino acids. The retained sequence is limited to the CDR3, 51 bases, with the frame set at the first base. This clonotype was counted a few times. Its antigen is currently not known. The input lacks base qualities; no much larger clone sits a single base away. Libraries were prepared through 5' RACE. The sequencing machine was an Illumina HiSeq 2000. A universal primer binding site was added through template switching, and the final cDNA carried a unique molecular identifier so that TCR cDNA molecules could be counted accurately. Specific primers in the conserved constant-segment region were used to synthesize first-strand cDNA for the TCR alpha and beta chains. Each cDNA library was double barcoded, with a SMART-Mk sample barcode plus Illumina barcodes, to control for contamination. TruSeq adapter sequences, together with Illumina sample barcodes, were added in two successive PCR steps. The TCR alpha and beta cDNA libraries were sequenced on the Illumina HiSeq platform using custom primers. Processing in the source paper ran as follows. Raw reads were processed with MiGEC to extract unique molecular identifiers, and MiXCR was used to determine CDR3 positions. For each individual, recombination models were inferred using an EM algorithm with the repgenHMM and IGoR tools. The analysis of shared clonotypes was done with the tcR package in R, with sharing normalized by the product of cloneset sizes. To study raw recombination without the effects of thymic and clonal selection, out-of-frame nonproductive sequences were analyzed. The public sequencing data were trimmed at Q25 with fastp and processed into clonotypes with MiXCR by TCRdb, which kept only in-frame beta chains. Records with the same CDR3 protein are collapsed into one entry carrying the most frequent genes and DNA. TCRdb's processing, not the authors' own work, is the source of the V and J calls. This sample gives 200,000 to 300,000 distinct CDR3 sequences in total; roughly 13% of them show up just once. The ten most abundant clones make up 4% to 5% of the sample.

This sample also belongs to another study, concerning yellow fever vaccine responses in identical twins. As described in the second report: According to the authors, the vaccine-induced T cell response in identical twins seemed to be partly convergent and partly specific to each individual. In the study, vaccine-responding T cell clones were precisely tracked in identical twins.

This receptor was taken from a woman aged 18-35 years in good health. Sequencing used memory (CD45RO+) T cells sorted from blood. The sample's cell subset or site label is to be understood as: CD45RO+ enriched T cells. The chain uses TRBV7-9 and TRBJ2-3, and TRBD1 aligns with 9 junction nucleotides. The base sequence is TGTGCCAGCAGCTCGACGAGGGGACAGGGACGCACAGATACGCAGTATTTT. It codes for CASSSTRGQGRTDTQYF.